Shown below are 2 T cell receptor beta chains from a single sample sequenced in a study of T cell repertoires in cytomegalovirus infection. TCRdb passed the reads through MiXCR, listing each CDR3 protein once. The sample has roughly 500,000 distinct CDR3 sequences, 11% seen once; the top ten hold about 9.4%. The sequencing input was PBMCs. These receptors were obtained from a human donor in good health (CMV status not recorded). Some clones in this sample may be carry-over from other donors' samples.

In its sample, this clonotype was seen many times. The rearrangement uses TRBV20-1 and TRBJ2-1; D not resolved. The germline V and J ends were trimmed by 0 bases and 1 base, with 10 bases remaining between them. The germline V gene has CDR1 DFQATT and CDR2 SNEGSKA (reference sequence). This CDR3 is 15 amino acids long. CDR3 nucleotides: TGCAGTGCTAGAGATATGGGCGGTTCCTACAATGAGCAGTTCTTC. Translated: CSARDMGGSYNEQFF.

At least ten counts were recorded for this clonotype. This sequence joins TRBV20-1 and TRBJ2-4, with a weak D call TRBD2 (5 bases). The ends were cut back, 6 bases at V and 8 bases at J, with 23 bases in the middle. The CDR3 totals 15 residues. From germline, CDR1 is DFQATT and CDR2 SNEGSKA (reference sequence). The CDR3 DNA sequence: TGCAGTGCCCCATATGCCGGGGAACTAACAGACATTCAGTACTTC. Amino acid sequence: CSAPYAGELTDIQYF.